The sequence of this TCR beta chain was determined in a study of spatial heterogeneity in lung cancer. Study outcomes and limitations: Resection saw ubiquitous expanded tumor TCRs appear in blood more than follow-up did.

The sample's time point: sample taken at primary tumor resection. Some 72 TRACERx patients with early, untreated non-small cell lung cancer donated samples. TCRdb fed the 5' RACE reads into MiXCR, producing one record per CDR3 protein. There are about 36,000 distinct CDR3 sequences in the sample; more than 7% occur only once, and over 25% lies in the top ten. The CDR3 has 14 amino acids. Germline CDR1 is DFQATT and CDR2 is SNEGSKA (reference sequence). Unmatched junction bases numbered 10, after V lost 3 bases and J lost 6 bases. This clonotype came up a few times. Its specificity is unknown. The rearrangement joins TRBV20-1 to TRBJ1-2; 7 bases align to TRBD1. The sequence was collected from a female donor with early-stage non-small cell lung cancer. The sequenced sample was PBMCs, obtained at surgery. Here the CDR3 reads CSASKTGEEDGYTF. The CDR3 coding sequence is TGCAGTGCTAGTAAAACAGGGGAGGAGGATGGCTACACCTTC.